A single sample is the source of the 18 T cell receptor beta chains below, sequenced in a study of CD8 T cells in ankylosing spondylitis. TCRdb fed the 5' RACE reads into MiXCR, producing one record per CDR3 protein. The top ten clones hold around 12% of a sample with about 150,000 distinct CDR3 sequences, 6% to 8% of them seen once. Specimen: blood, either unsorted or a sorted T cell fraction (not recorded which). These receptors all come from a female donor with ankylosing spondylitis or in good health (not recorded which).

The chain links TRBV5-1 to TRBJ2-1; D call uncertain. V lost 4 bases to trimming and J lost 10 bases, with 15 bases between them. This CDR3 is 13 amino acids long. CDR1 is SGHRS and CDR2 is YFSETQ in the germline V gene. The CDR3 nucleotides read TGCGCCAGCAGCGCCTCGCCCAGTCGGGAGCAGTTCTTC. Amino acids: CASSASPSREQFF.

This clonotype was counted many times. Here the CDR3 DNA reads TGTGCCAGCAGTGACCTAATGACCGGGAAGAACACTGAAGCTTTCTTT. This translates into CASSDLMTGKNTEAFF. The genes are TRBV25-1 and TRBJ1-1; D call uncertain. This CDR3 has 16 amino acids. V was pared by 3 bases and J by 1 base, with 15 bases between. Looked up from germline, CDR1 is MGHDK and CDR2 is SYGVNS. Looking up the rest from reference TRBV25-1 and TRBJ1-1 gives the full variable domain: EADIYQTPRYLVIGTGKKITLECSQTMGHDKMYWYQQDPGMELHLIHYSYGVNSTEKGDLSSESTVSRIRTEHFPLTLESARPSHTSQYLCASSDLMTGKNTEAFFGQGTRLTVV.

V usage is TRBV12-3 or TRBV12-4 and J usage is TRBJ2-3, with TRBD2 matching 7 bases. The J segment lost 0 bases and the V segment lost 6 bases, leaving 9 bases of the junction unmatched. The CDR3 has 16 residues. The CDR3 nucleotides are TGTGCCAGCAGCCCGAGTGGGGGGGTTAGCACAGATACGCAGTATTTT. This codes for CASSPSGGVSTDTQYF.

This clonotype was found many times. The V call is TRBV7-2, the J call TRBJ1-3; possibly TRBD1 for D (6 bases). Trimming took off 5 bases at V and 4 bases at J, with 12 bases between the two ends. Per the germline V gene, CDR1 is SGHTA and CDR2 is FQGNSA. The CDR3 consists of 14 residues. DNA for the CDR3: TGTGCCAGCAGCCCAGGGGTACACGGAAACACCATATATTTT. This sequence encodes CASSPGVHGNTIYF.

This clonotype was seen repeatedly, ten times or more. This chain links TRBV7-9 with TRBJ2-1; D remains unclear. Deletions cut 6 bases from V and 7 bases from J, with 13 bases between. This CDR3 region has 13 residues. Germline V gene sequence: CDR1 SEHNR, CDR2 FQNEAQ (reference sequence). As DNA, the CDR3 is TGTGCCAGCAGAACGCCCGAGGAAAATGAGCAGTTCTTC. As protein: CASRTPEENEQFF. Full variable domain (missing parts from reference TRBV7-9 and TRBJ2-1): DTGVSQNPRHKITKRGQNVTFRCDPISEHNRLYWYRQTLGQGPEFLTYFQNEAQLEKSRLLSDRFSAERPKGSFSTLEIQRTEQGDSAMYLCASRTPEENEQFFGPGTRLTVL.

This clonotype was seen repeatedly, ten times or more. The chain joins TRBV20-1 to TRBJ2-5; 8 bases are a match to TRBD2. V was pared by 5 bases and J by 3 bases, with 11 bases of the junction left unmatched. CDR3 size: 15 residues. Germline CDR1 DFQATT, CDR2 SNEGSKA (reference sequence). CDR3 sequence reads: CSAHPRGGVEETQYF. The CDR3 nucleotides are TGCAGTGCTCATCCTCGGGGGGGGGTGGAAGAGACCCAGTACTTC.

The chain is built from TRBV11-2 and TRBJ2-7; D is unresolved. In germline, CDR1 is SGHAT, CDR2 FQNNGV. The V end lost 2 bases, the J end lost 0 bases, and 8 bases lay between the germline ends. There are 14 residues in the CDR3. The DNA for the CDR3 is TGTGCCAGCAGCTTAAGGGTCGGCTCCTACGAGCAGTACTTC. Its translation is CASSLRVGSYEQYF.

Ten or more counts support this clonotype. The V call is TRBV20-1, the J call TRBJ1-2; D remains unclear. The CDR3 extends over 13 amino acids. In germline, CDR1 is DFQATT, CDR2 SNEGSKA (reference sequence). Between the trimmed V and J ends, which lost 6 bases and 5 bases, there was a span of 16 bases. CDR3 protein: CSAETEGIYGYTF. CDR3 coding DNA: TGCAGTGCCGAGACTGAGGGAATTTATGGCTACACCTTC.

This clonotype has ten or more counts. V and J are TRBV5-8 and TRBJ1-1; D perhaps matches TRBD1 (6 bases). Trimming stripped 4 bases from V and 7 bases from J, with 17 bases between. CDR1 SGHTS and CDR2 YDEGEE come from the germline V gene. This CDR3 comprises 14 residues. DNA for the CDR3: TGTGCCAGCAGCCAGCCTCAGGGGTGGGGTGAAGCTTTCTTT. Translating it yields CASSQPQGWGEAFF.

At least ten counts were recorded for this clonotype. The V gene is TRBV28, the J gene TRBJ2-3; 11 nucleotides agree with TRBD1. This CDR3 region has 19 residues. CDR1 and CDR2 from the germline V gene are MDHEN and SYDVKM. V lost 3 bases to trimming and J lost 0 bases; unmatched junction nucleotides: 11. DNA of the CDR3: TGTGCCAGCAGTTTTTCCGGGACAGGGGGTACTCCTAGCACAGATACGCAGTATTTT. Protein sequence: CASSFSGTGGTPSTDTQYF.

This clonotype has at least ten counts. The junction does not match germline at one end; this may be a read error. The chain is built from TRBV6-5 and TRBJ2-1, with no clear D. The germline gives CDR1 MNHEY, CDR2 SVGAGI. CDR3 length equals 11 residues. The CDR3 region is CTSRNNNEQFF. DNA of the CDR3: TGTACCAGCAGAAACAACAATGAGCAGTTCTTC.

At least ten counts were recorded for this clonotype. The chain recombines TRBV9 with TRBJ1-4; D gene uncertain. The germline V gene encodes CDR1 SGDLS and CDR2 YYNGEE. The V end lost 4 bases, the J end lost 4 bases, and 14 bases lay between the germline ends. The CDR3 has 15 residues. In DNA form, the CDR3 reads TGTGCCAGCAGCCCGAACCGGGATGGTAATGAAAAACTGTTTTTT. Residues: CASSPNRDGNEKLFF.

This clonotype was recorded at least ten times. This sequence joins TRBV12-3 or TRBV12-4 and TRBJ1-3; the D gene is possibly TRBD1 (6 bases). CDR3 length: 17 residues. V was clipped by 1 base and J by 0 bases, with 13 bases between them. As DNA, the CDR3 is TGTGCCAGCAGTTTAGTGGCCGCGACAGGCTCTGGAAACACCATATATTTT. Protein: CASSLVAATGSGNTIYF.

This clonotype was recorded at least ten times. CDR3 coding DNA: TGTGCCAGCAGTTTCCAGGGGTCTGGAAACACCATATATTTT. It yields the protein CASSFQGSGNTIYF. The genes are TRBV28 and TRBJ1-3, with D possibly matching TRBD1 (6 bases). V was trimmed by 3 bases and J by 1 base, leaving 7 bases between them. The CDR3 is 14 residues long. Germline V gene sequence: CDR1 MDHEN, CDR2 SYDVKM.

This clonotype was seen at least ten times. The V gene is TRBV5-1, the J gene TRBJ2-6; D is possibly TRBD1 (6 bases). V lost 2 bases and J lost 2, with 8 bases in between. This CDR3 comprises 15 residues. The germline V gene has CDR1 SGHRS and CDR2 YFSETQ. CDR3 DNA: TGCGCCAGCAGCTTTCAGGGGCCTGGGGCCAACGTCCTGACTTTC. Amino acids: CASSFQGPGANVLTF.

This clonotype was counted ten times or more. The V call is TRBV27, the J call TRBJ2-2, with no clear D. Trimming removed 5 bases from V and 4 bases from J, with 11 bases in between. CDR1 is MNHEY, CDR2 SMNVEV, per germline (reference sequence). This CDR3 is 14 amino acids long. The CDR3 DNA reads TGTGCCAGCAGTCCATGGACCGGCACCGGGGAGCTGTTTTTT. Its protein is CASSPWTGTGELFF.

The table lists this clonotype with many counts. This chain uses TRBV4-2 with TRBJ2-7; D uncertain. V lost 4 bases, J lost 2 bases, and 9 bases lay in between. The CDR3 consists of 13 residues. CDR1 is LGHNA and CDR2 is YNFKEQ in the germline V gene. The CDR3 DNA reads as TGTGCCAGCAGCCCATATCGGGCCTACGAGCAGTACTTC. It yields the protein CASSPYRAYEQYF.

This clonotype was picked up many times. The rearrangement links TRBV6-1 to TRBJ2-1; no definite D call. The CDR3 has 11 amino acids. Germline V gene lookup returns CDR1 MNHNS and CDR2 SASEGT. Trimming took 6 bases from V and 3 from J, leaving 3 bases between them. The CDR3 loop is CASSVYNEQFF. CDR3 nucleotide sequence: TGTGCCAGCAGCGTCTACAATGAGCAGTTCTTC.